This T cell receptor (beta chain) was found in a study of blood T cell repertoires in COVID-19. Generated by immunoSEQ multiplex PCR, the TCRdb table keeps only in-frame clones and is missing some. The profile shows some 170,000 clones, more than 65% of them singletons. Sequences were obtained from PBMCs or T cells enriched from blood (not recorded which). This TCR derives from a man aged 45 to 65 who had recovered from COVID-19.

The CDR3 DNA reads as TGTGCCAGTATCCCCAGGGATGGGGGCTACACCTTC. Translated: CASIPRDGGYTF. V usage is TRBV19 and J usage is TRBJ1-2; tentative D call: TRBD1 (5 bases). The CDR3 consists of 12 residues. Germline V CDR1 and CDR2: LNHDA, SQIVND (reference sequence). V lost 7 bases to trimming and J lost 8 bases, with 14 bases between them.